The sequence of this T cell receptor (beta chain) was determined in a study of early T cells in non-severe SARS-CoV-2 infection. Overall study context: Unpaired chains resulted from sequencing bulk RNA of unsorted whole blood.

A few counts support this clonotype. Its matching antigen is unknown. V lost 4 bases, J lost 7 bases, and 11 bases lay in between. The CDR3 spans 13 residues. CDR1 is SGDLS, CDR2 YYNGEE, per germline. Individual cDNA molecules were tagged with unique molecular identifiers. TCRdb independently ran MiXCR on the 5' RACE reads; one entry per CDR3 protein. This sample yields more than 45,000 distinct CDR3 sequences, of which around an eighth are seen a single time; 3% to 4.5% belongs to the top ten. Overall study results and limits: Matching with VDJdb favored anti-spike CD8 responses (missing private and CD4 specificities).

The TCR was taken from an adult who was a healthcare worker with PCR-confirmed SARS-CoV-2 infection or an uninfected control (not recorded which). The V call is TRBV9, the J call TRBJ2-2, with TRBD2 as a possible D gene (5 bases). The sequencing sample was made of whole blood. This CDR3 is CASSYGGLGELFF. The DNA of the CDR3 is TGTGCCAGCAGCTACGGCGGGCTCGGGGAGCTGTTTTTT. Supplemented by reference TRBV9 and TRBJ2-2, the full variable domain reads DSGVTQTPKHLITATGQRVTLRCSPRSGDLSVYWYQQSLDQGLQFLIQYYNGEERAKGNILERFSAQQFPDLHSELNLSSLELGDSALYFCASSYGGLGELFFGEGSRLTVL.